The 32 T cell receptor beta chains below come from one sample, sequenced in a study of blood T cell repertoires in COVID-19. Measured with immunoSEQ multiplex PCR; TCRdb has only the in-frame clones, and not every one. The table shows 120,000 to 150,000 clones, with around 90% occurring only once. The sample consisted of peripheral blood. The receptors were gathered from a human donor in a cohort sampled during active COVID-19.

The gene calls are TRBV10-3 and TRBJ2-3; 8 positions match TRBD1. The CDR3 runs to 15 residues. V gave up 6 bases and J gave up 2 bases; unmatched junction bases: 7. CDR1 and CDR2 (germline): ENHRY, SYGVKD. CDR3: CAISLTGETTDTQYF. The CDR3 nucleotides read TGTGCCATCAGCCTGACAGGGGAAACCACAGATACGCAGTATTTT.

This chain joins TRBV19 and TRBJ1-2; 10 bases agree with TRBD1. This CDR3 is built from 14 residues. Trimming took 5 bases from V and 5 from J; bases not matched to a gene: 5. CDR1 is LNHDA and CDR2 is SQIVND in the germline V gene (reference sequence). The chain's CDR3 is CASSPGTGEYGYTF. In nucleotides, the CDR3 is TGTGCCAGTAGTCCCGGGACAGGGGAATATGGCTACACCTTC.

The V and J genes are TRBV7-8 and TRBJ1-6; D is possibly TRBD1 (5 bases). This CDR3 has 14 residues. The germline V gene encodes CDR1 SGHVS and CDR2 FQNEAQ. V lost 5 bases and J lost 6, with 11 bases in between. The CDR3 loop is CASSLHDSNSPLHF. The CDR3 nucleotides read TGTGCCAGCAGCCTACATGACAGTAATTCACCCCTCCACTTT.

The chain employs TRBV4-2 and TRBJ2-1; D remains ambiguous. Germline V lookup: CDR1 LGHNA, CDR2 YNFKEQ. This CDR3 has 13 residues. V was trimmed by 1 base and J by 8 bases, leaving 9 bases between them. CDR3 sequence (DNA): TGTGCCAGCAGCCAAGGGGTTGGAGATGAGCAGTTCTTC. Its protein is CASSQGVGDEQFF.

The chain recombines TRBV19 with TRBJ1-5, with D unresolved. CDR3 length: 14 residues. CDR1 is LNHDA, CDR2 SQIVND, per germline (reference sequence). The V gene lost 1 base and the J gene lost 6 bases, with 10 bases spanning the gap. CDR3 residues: CASSIGQISQPQHF. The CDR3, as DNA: TGTGCCAGTAGTATAGGGCAAATTTCTCAGCCCCAGCATTTT.

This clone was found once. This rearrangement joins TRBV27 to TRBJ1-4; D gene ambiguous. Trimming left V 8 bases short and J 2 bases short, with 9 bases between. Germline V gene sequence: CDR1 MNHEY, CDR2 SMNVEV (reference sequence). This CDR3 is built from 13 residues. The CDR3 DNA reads TGTGCCAGCGCTAGTGTGACTAATGAAAAACTGTTTTTT. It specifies CASASVTNEKLFF.

This chain's CDR3 is CASSLATGTHNEQFF. For the CDR3, the DNA is TGCGCCAGCAGCTTGGCTACGGGGACACACAATGAGCAGTTCTTC. This sequence joins TRBV5-1 and TRBJ2-1; a possible D gene is TRBD1 (6 bases). CDR3 length: 15 amino acids. Trimming left V 0 bases short and J 5 bases short, with 12 bases between. Germline values: CDR1 SGHRS, CDR2 YFSETQ.

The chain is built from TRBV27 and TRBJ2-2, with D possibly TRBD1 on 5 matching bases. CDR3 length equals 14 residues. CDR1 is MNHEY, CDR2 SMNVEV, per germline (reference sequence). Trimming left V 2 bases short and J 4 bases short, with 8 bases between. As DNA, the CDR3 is TGTGCCAGCAGTTTACTCGACAGCACCGGGGAGCTGTTTTTT. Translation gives CASSLLDSTGELFF.

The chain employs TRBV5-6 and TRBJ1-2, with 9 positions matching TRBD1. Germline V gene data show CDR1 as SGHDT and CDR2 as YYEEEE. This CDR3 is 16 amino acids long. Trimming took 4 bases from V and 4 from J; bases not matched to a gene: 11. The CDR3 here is CASSTYYTGGRYGYTF. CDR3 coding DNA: TGTGCCAGCAGCACTTACTATACAGGGGGCCGCTATGGCTACACCTTC.

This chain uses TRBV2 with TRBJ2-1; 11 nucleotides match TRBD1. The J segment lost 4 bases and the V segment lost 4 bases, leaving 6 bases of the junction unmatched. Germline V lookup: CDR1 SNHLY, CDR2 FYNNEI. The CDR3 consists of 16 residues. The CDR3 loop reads CASSGRTGGFYNEQFF. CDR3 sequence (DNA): TGTGCCAGCAGTGGGCGGACAGGGGGCTTTTACAATGAGCAGTTCTTC.

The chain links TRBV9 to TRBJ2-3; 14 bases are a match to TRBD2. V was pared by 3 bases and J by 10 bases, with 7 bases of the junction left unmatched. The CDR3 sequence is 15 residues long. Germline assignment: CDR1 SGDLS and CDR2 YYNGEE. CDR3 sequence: CASSARLAGGSPQYF. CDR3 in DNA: TGTGCCAGCAGCGCCCGACTAGCGGGGGGGAGTCCGCAGTATTTT.

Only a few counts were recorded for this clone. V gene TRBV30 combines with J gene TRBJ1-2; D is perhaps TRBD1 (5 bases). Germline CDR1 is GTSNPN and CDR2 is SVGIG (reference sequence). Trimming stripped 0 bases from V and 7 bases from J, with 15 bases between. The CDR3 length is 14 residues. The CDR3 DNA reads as TGTGCCTGGAGTGTACCCGCTTTGCAGGGTGGCTACACCTTC. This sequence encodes CAWSVPALQGGYTF.

The CDR3 is CASTSLVGETQYF. CDR3 nucleotide sequence: TGTGCCAGCACCTCACTAGTCGGGGAGACCCAGTACTTC. J is TRBJ2-5 and V is TRBV6-5; D might be TRBD2 (5 bases). CDR1 and CDR2 from the germline V gene are MNHEY and SVGAGI. The ends were cut back, 7 bases at V and 5 bases at J, with 14 bases in the middle. The CDR3 spans 13 residues.

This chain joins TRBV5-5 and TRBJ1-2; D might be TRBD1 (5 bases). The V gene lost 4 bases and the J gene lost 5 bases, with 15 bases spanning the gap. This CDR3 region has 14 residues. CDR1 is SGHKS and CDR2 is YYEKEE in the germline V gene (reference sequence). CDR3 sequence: CASSPDTSGYGYTF. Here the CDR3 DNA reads TGTGCCAGCAGCCCGGACACCTCTGGGTATGGCTACACCTTC.

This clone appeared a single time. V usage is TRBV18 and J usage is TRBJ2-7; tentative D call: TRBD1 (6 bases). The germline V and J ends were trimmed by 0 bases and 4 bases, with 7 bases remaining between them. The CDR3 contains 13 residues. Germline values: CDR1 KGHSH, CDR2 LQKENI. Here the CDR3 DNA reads TGTGCCAGCTCACCACCCCAGGGGTACGAGCAGTACTTC. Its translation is CASSPPQGYEQYF. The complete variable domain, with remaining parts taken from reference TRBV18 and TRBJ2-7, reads NAGVMQNPRHLVRRRGQEARLRCSPMKGHSHVYWYRQLPEEGLKFMVYLQKENIIDESGMPKERFSAEFPKEGPSILRIQQVVRGDSAAYFCASSPPQGYEQYFGPGTRLTVT.

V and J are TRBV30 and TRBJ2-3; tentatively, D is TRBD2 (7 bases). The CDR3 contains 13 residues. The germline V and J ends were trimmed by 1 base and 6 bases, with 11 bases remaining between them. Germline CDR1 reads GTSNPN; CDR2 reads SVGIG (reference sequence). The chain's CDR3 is CAWSAGGRDTQYF. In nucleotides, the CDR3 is TGTGCCTGGAGTGCGGGGGGCAGGGATACGCAGTATTTT.

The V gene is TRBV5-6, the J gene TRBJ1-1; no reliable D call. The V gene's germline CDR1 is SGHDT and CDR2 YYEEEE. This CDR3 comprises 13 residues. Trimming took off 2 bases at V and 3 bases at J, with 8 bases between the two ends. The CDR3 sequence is CASSFYADTEAFF. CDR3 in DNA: TGTGCCAGCAGCTTCTACGCGGACACTGAAGCTTTCTTT.

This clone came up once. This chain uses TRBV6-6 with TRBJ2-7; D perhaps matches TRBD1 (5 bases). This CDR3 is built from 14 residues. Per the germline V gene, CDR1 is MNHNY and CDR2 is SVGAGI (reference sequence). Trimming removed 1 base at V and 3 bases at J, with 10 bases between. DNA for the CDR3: TGTGCCAGCAGTTACTGGCAGGGAAGCTACGAGCAGTACTTC. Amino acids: CASSYWQGSYEQYF.

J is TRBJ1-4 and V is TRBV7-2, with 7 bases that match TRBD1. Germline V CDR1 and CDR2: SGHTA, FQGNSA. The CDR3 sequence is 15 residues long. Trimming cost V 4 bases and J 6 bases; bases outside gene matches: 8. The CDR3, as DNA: TGTGCCAGCAGCTCCCTGACAGGGCCCTATGAAAAACTGTTTTTT. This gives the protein CASSSLTGPYEKLFF.

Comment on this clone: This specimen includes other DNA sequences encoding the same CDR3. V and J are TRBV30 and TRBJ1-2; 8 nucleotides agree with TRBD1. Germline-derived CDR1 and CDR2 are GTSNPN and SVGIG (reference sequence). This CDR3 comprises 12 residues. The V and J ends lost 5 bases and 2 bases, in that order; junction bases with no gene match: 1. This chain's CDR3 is CAWGDRNYGYTF. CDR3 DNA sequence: TGTGCCTGGGGGGACAGGAACTATGGCTACACCTTC.

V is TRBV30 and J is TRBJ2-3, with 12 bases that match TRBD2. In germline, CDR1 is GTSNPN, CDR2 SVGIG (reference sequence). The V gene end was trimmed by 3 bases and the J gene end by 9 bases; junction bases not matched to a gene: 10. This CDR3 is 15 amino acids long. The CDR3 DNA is TGTGCCTGGAGCGGACTAGCGGGGTCCCTGGTGACGCAGTATTTT. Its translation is CAWSGLAGSLVTQYF.

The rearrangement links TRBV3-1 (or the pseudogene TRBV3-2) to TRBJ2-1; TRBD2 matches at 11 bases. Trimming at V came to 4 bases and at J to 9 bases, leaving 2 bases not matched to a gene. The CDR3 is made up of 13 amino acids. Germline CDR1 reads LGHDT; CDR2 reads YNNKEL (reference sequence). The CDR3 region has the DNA TGTGCCAGCAGCCTTAGCGGGGGGGGTGAGCAGTTCTTC. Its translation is CASSLSGGGEQFF.

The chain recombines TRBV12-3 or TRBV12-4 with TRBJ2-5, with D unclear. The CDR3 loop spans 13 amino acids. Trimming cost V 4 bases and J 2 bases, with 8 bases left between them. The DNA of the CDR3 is TGTGCCAGCAGTTATAACCGGCAAGAGACCCAGTACTTC. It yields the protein CASSYNRQETQYF.

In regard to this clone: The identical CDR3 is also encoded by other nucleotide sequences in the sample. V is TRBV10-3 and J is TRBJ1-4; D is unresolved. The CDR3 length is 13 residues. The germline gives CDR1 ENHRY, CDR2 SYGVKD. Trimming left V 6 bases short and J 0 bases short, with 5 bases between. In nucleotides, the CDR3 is TGTGCCATCAGCCCTGCAACTAATGAAAAACTGTTTTTT. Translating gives CAISPATNEKLFF.

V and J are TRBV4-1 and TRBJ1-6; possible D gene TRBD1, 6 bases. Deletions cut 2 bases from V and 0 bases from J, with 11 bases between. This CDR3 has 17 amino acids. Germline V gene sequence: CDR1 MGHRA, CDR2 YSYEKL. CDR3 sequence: CASSQPGTSSYNSPLHF. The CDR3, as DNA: TGCGCCAGCAGCCAACCCGGGACAAGCTCCTATAATTCACCCCTCCACTTT.

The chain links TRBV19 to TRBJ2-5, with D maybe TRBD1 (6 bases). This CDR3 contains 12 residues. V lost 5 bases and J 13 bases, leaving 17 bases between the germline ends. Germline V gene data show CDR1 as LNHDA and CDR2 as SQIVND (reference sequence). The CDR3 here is CASSFGQWPLYF. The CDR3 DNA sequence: TGTGCCAGTAGTTTTGGACAGTGGCCTCTGTACTTC.

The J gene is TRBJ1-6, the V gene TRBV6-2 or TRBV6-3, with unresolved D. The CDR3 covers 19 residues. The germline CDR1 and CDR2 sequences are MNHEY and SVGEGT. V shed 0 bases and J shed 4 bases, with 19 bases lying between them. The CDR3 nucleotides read TGTGCCAGCAGTTACTCGATAGGCAGTGCCGGGAGGTATAATTCACCCCTCCACTTT. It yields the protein CASSYSIGSAGRYNSPLHF.

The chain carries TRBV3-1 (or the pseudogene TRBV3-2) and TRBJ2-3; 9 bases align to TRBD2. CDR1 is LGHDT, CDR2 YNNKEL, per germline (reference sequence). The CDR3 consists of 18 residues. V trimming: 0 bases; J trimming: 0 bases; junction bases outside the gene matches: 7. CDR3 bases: TGTGCCAGCAGCCAAGATTGGCAGCGGGGGGCTAGCACAGATACGCAGTATTTT. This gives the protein CASSQDWQRGASTDTQYF.

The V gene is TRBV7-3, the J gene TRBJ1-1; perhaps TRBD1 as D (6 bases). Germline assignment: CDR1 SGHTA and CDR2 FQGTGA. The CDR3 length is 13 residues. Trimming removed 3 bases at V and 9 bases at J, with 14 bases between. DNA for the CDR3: TGTGCCAGCAGCTTGGGGGCACATCGGCAAGCTTTCTTT. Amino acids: CASSLGAHRQAFF.

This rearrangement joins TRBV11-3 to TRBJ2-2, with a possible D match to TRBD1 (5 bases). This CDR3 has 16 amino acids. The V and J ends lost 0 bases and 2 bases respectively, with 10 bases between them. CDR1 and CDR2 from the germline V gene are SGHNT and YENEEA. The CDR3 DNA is TGTGCCAGCAGCTTAGATGGGGCAGAAAACACCGGGGAGCTGTTTTTT. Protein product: CASSLDGAENTGELFF.

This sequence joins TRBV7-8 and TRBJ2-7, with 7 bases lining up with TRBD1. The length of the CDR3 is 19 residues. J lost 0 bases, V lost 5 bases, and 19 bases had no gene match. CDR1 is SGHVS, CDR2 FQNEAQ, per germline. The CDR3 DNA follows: TGTGCCAGCAGCCTAGGCGCCTACTATACAGGGGCCCGCTCCTACGAGCAGTACTTC. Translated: CASSLGAYYTGARSYEQYF.

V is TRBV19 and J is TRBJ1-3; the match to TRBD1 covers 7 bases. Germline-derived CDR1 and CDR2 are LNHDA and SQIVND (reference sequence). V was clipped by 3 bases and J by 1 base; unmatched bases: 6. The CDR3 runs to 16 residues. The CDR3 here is CASSIRAGGSGNTIYF. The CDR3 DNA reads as TGTGCCAGTAGTATTCGCGCAGGGGGATCTGGAAACACCATATATTTT.